The clone carrying this T cell receptor (beta chain) showed up just a few times. Its antigen remains unidentified. The blood sample was taken during the colonoscopy visit. This entry is derived from a study of pediatric ulcerative colitis. Study context: Most patients had pancolitis, and two had left-sided colitis. Study findings and constraints: Blood-rectal clonal overlap within each person was significantly higher in ulcerative colitis patients than controls. Rectal repertoires separated controls, mild-moderate and acute severe colitis.

Trimming removed 5 bases at V and 6 bases at J, with 18 bases between. The CDR3 consists of 15 residues. The germline V gene has CDR1 SGHAT and CDR2 FQNNGV. The repertoire was sequenced with immunoSEQ multiplex PCR; TCRdb's copy has only in-frame clones and lacks some. The data show around 30,000 clones, approximately 82% seen once. J is TRBJ2-3 and V is TRBV11-2; D call uncertain. This receptor was identified in a boy younger than 18 with severe ulcerative colitis. The specimen sequenced was blood. The chain's CDR3 is CASSDSLRSYDTQYF. CDR3 DNA: TGTGCCAGCAGCGATAGTCTCCGAAGCTACGATACGCAGTATTTT.